The 5 T cell receptor beta chains below all came from one sample that was sequenced in a study of somatic mutations in cytotoxic T cells in rheumatoid arthritis. Profiling relied on immunoSEQ multiplex PCR, and the TCRdb table lists in-frame clones only, not all of them. This table holds some 35,000 clones, about 84% found once. The specimen was CD8+ T cells sorted from blood. These receptors were collected from a man aged 35 to 55 in good health.

The chain links TRBV10-2 to TRBJ1-2; D call uncertain. This CDR3 comprises 15 residues. Trimming removed 3 bases at V and 5 bases at J, with 16 bases between. Germline V gene lookup returns CDR1 WSHSY and CDR2 SAAADI. CDR3 sequence reads: CASSEEADNGYGYTF. Written as DNA, the CDR3 is TGCGCCAGCAGTGAAGAGGCAGATAATGGGTATGGCTACACCTTC.

This chain uses TRBV6-1 with TRBJ2-1, with 7 nucleotides matching TRBD1. CDR3 length: 15 amino acids. The trim removed 1 base at V and 7 bases at J, leaving 7 bases unmatched. Germline V gene sequence: CDR1 MNHNS, CDR2 SASEGT. CDR3 residues: CASSEEAGGKNEQFF. The CDR3 DNA follows: TGTGCCAGCAGTGAAGAGGCAGGGGGTAAGAATGAGCAGTTCTTC.

V and J are TRBV4-2 and TRBJ2-7, with D possibly TRBD1 on 6 matching bases. V gave up 4 bases and J gave up 7 bases, with 11 bases separating them. The CDR3 runs to 12 residues. The germline V gene has CDR1 LGHNA and CDR2 YNFKEQ. CDR3 sequence: CASSLTGLEQYF. The CDR3 DNA reads as TGTGCCAGCAGCCTCACAGGGTTGGAGCAGTACTTC.

This clone occurred a few times. In DNA, the CDR3 is TGCGCCAGCAGCCAGCGTCCGGTCTCTGGAAACACCATATATTTT. It encodes CASSQRPVSGNTIYF. V is TRBV4-1 and J is TRBJ1-3; no clear D. Between the trimmed V and J ends, which lost 3 bases and 0 bases, there was a span of 9 bases. The CDR3 spans 15 residues. Germline V gives CDR1 MGHRA, CDR2 YSYEKL.

The rearrangement joins TRBV19 to TRBJ2-5; D tentatively reads TRBD1 or TRBD2 (5 bases each). Per germline, CDR1 LNHDA and CDR2 SQIVND (reference sequence). There are 15 residues in the CDR3. Trimming left V 7 bases short and J 5 bases short, with 20 bases between. The CDR3 region is CASKERHSRGETQYF. CDR3 DNA sequence: TGTGCCAGTAAAGAACGACACTCGAGGGGTGAGACCCAGTACTTC.